This TCR beta chain was sequenced for a study of response to subunit inactivated influenza vaccine. From the RT-PCR reads, TCRdb called clonotypes with MiXCR, one entry per CDR3 protein. The data contain under 800,000 distinct CDR3 sequences, approximately 15% of them singletons. This clonotype was counted ten times or more. This CDR3 has 13 residues. The V end lost 8 bases, the J end lost 5 bases, and 12 bases lay between the germline ends. The rearrangement joins TRBV12-3 or TRBV12-4 to TRBJ2-2; unclear D gene. Source: PBMCs from blood, taken around 15 days before vaccination. The receptor's source is a man in his fifties who received an inactivated influenza vaccine. CDR3 sequence (DNA): TGTGCCAGCTCACTTGGGGATACCGGGGAGCTGTTTTTT. Its protein is CASSLGDTGELFF.